This TCR beta chain was identified during a study of OX40 agonist ivuxolimab in advanced cancers. Study context: Those enrolled were roughly 80% male, with a mean age of around 55 years and ages from about 20 to 79.

Assay used: immunoSEQ multiplex PCR; TCRdb lists only in-frame clones, some missing. The profile covers tens of thousands of clones, with 80% to 90% appearing a single time and 2% to 2.5% taken by the ten largest. V was trimmed by 1 base and J by 0 bases, leaving 10 bases between them. There are 16 residues in the CDR3. Germline CDR1 reads SEHNR; CDR2 reads FQNEAQ (reference sequence). The TCR comes from an adult with an advanced solid tumor such as melanoma, head and neck, liver or kidney cancer. This specimen was CD4+ or CD8+ T cells sorted from blood, taken in a trial of the OX40 agonist ivuxolimab. The chain links TRBV7-9 to TRBJ1-3, with a tentative D call TRBD1 (5 bases). The CDR3 nucleotides read TGTGCCAGCAGCTTAGGTAAAGACAGCTCTGGAAACACCATATATTTT. Translating gives CASSLGKDSSGNTIYF.